This T cell receptor beta chain was recorded in a study of control samples from healthy donors and cancer patients. Some clones are missing from TCRdb's copy, which holds only in-frame ones; the method was immunoSEQ multiplex PCR. The sample lists about 410,000 clones, approximately 92% occurring once. The V gene's germline CDR1 is KGHDR and CDR2 SFDVKD. The CDR3 contains 18 residues. The V and J ends lost 3 bases and 4 bases, in that order; junction bases with no gene match: 9. The source is a man in his forties with head and neck cancer. This chain links TRBV24-1 with TRBJ2-3; TRBD2 agrees at 13 bases. The sample taken for sequencing was PBMCs. CDR3 region: CATSDPTNGLAGADTQYF. The CDR3 DNA follows: TGTGCCACCAGTGATCCAACGAACGGACTAGCGGGAGCAGATACGCAGTATTTT.